This TCR beta chain was sequenced in a study of cytomegalovirus exposure and HLA in healthy donors. Whole-study results and caveats: It was approximately 150 TCR beta chains that were listed as cytomegalovirus-associated.

The CDR3 length is 16 residues. The junction had 4 bases not matched to a gene; V was cut back by 2 bases and J by 9 bases. Germline V gene sequence: CDR1 MRHNA, CDR2 SNTAGT. This clone appeared once. No antigen is known for it. Sequenced by immunoSEQ multiplex PCR; TCRdb stores in-frame clones only, minus some. Here the sample spans 100,000 to 150,000 clones, roughly 95% being singletons. The material sequenced was PBMCs. This TCR was recovered from a man aged 18 to 35 in good health and CMV-seronegative. The rearrangement links TRBV6-4 to TRBJ2-1; the match to TRBD2 covers 16 bases. Here the CDR3 DNA reads TGTGCCAGCAGTGACAGGGGGACTAGCGGGAGGGGTGAGCAGTTCTTC. Translated: CASSDRGTSGRGEQFF.